Listed here are 22 T cell receptor beta chains from one sample, sequenced in a study of identical twins. TCRdb ran MiXCR on the 5' RACE reads and lists one entry per CDR3 protein. The sample shows under 300,000 distinct CDR3 sequences, roughly 13% of them seen only once. Material: memory (CD45RO+) T cells sorted from blood. The receptors here all came from a woman aged 18-29 years in good health.

V gene TRBV10-2 combines with J gene TRBJ2-1, with 11 bases lining up with TRBD2. The V gene's germline CDR1 is WSHSY and CDR2 SAAADI. V gave up 6 bases and J gave up 5 bases; unmatched junction bases: 3. This CDR3 region has 14 residues. CDR3 nucleotide sequence: TGCGCCAGCAGCATAGCGGGGGGGAACAATGAGCAGTTCTTC. Translated: CASSIAGGNNEQFF.

The chain couples TRBV20-1 to TRBJ2-4, with D uncertain. Trimming took 3 bases from V and 8 from J, leaving 11 bases between them. This CDR3 region has 12 residues. Per the germline V gene, CDR1 is DFQATT and CDR2 is SNEGSKA (reference sequence). The CDR3 region has the DNA TGCAGTGCTAGTCGGACGGTGGACATTCAGTACTTC. Its protein is CSASRTVDIQYF.

This clonotype was seen a handful of times. The J gene is TRBJ2-7, the V gene TRBV5-5; unclear D gene. This CDR3 contains 12 residues. Germline CDR1 reads SGHKS; CDR2 reads YYEKEE (reference sequence). V was trimmed by 2 bases and J by 7 bases, leaving 10 bases between them. The CDR3 sequence: CASSFSSEEQYF. The CDR3 DNA is TGTGCCAGCAGCTTCTCTTCGGAGGAGCAGTACTTC.

This clonotype has more than one count but fewer than ten. The CDR3 DNA sequence: TGCAGTGCTCTCAACCACCAAGCGGAGACCCAGTACTTC. This sequence encodes CSALNHQAETQYF. This chain joins TRBV20-1 and TRBJ2-5; no reliable D call. Trimming stripped 5 bases from V and 5 bases from J, with 15 bases between. The CDR3 is made up of 13 amino acids. CDR1 and CDR2 (germline): DFQATT, SNEGSKA (reference sequence).

This clonotype was detected only a few times. The chain is built from TRBV5-1 and TRBJ2-7; possibly TRBD2 for D (5 bases). Trimming removed 0 bases from V and 4 bases from J, with 11 bases in between. The germline CDR1 and CDR2 sequences are SGHRS and YFSETQ. This CDR3 has 14 amino acids. CDR3 sequence reads: CASSLEASRYEQYF. The CDR3 DNA reads as TGCGCCAGCAGCTTGGAGGCTAGCCGGTACGAGCAGTACTTC.

This sequence joins TRBV5-1 and TRBJ2-2; D uncertain. The V gene's germline CDR1 is SGHRS and CDR2 YFSETQ. The length of the CDR3 is 14 residues. Trimming took 1 base from V and 1 from J, leaving 5 bases between them. DNA for the CDR3: TGCGCCAGCAGCTTGCAGGAGAACACCGGGGAGCTGTTTTTT. Amino acids: CASSLQENTGELFF.

The V and J genes are TRBV20-1 and TRBJ2-1, with 13 bases lining up with TRBD2. V lost 6 bases and J lost 6; bases outside the gene matches: 2. The CDR3 is 13 amino acids. CDR1 and CDR2 from the germline V gene are DFQATT and SNEGSKA (reference sequence). The CDR3 loop reads CSAGLAGVNEQFF. The CDR3 region has the DNA TGCAGTGCCGGACTAGCGGGAGTCAATGAGCAGTTCTTC.

This chain connects TRBV11-3 to TRBJ2-7; D remains unclear. CDR3 size: 14 residues. CDR1 is SGHNT, CDR2 YENEEA, per germline. V lost 5 bases and J 2 bases, leaving 13 bases between the germline ends. The CDR3 sequence: CASSSFASPYEQYF. Here the CDR3 DNA reads TGTGCCAGCAGCAGTTTCGCGTCCCCCTACGAGCAGTACTTC.

CDR3 loop: CASSHLLDGYGYTF. The CDR3, as DNA: TGTGCCAGCAGCCACTTATTGGACGGCTATGGCTACACCTTC. This chain connects TRBV3-1 to TRBJ1-2, with D unresolved. The germline V gene encodes CDR1 LGHDT and CDR2 YNNKEL (reference sequence). The V and J ends lost 3 bases and 4 bases respectively, with 12 bases between them. The CDR3 covers 14 residues.

This rearrangement joins TRBV6-5 to TRBJ1-4; D gene ambiguous. Trimming stripped 6 bases from V and 6 bases from J, with 8 bases between. The V gene's germline CDR1 is MNHEY and CDR2 SVGAGI. This CDR3 spans 12 amino acids. The DNA for the CDR3 is TGTGCCAGCAGGGGGAGGGATGAAAAACTGTTTTTT. This sequence encodes CASRGRDEKLFF.

This clonotype has a handful of counts. This rearrangement joins TRBV12-3 or TRBV12-4 to TRBJ2-1, with TRBD1 matching over 7 bases. The CDR3 is made up of 15 amino acids. J was trimmed by 1 base and V by 6 bases; bases with no gene match: 6. In DNA, the CDR3 is TGTGCCAGCAGCGAGGGGGCCAATTCCTACAATGAGCAGTTCTTC. This translates into CASSEGANSYNEQFF.

This clonotype was detected a few times. The CDR3 loop is CSARGIAGGPDTQYF. In DNA form, the CDR3 reads TGCAGTGCTAGGGGTATAGCGGGGGGCCCGGATACGCAGTATTTT. J is TRBJ2-3 and V is TRBV20-1, with TRBD2 identical over 10 bases. The germline CDR1 and CDR2 sequences are DFQATT and SNEGSKA (reference sequence). With 3 bases clipped from V and 6 bases from J, the junction kept 9 bases outside the gene matches. CDR3 length: 15 residues.

The V gene is TRBV6-2 or TRBV6-3, the J gene TRBJ2-7, with 7 positions matching TRBD1. With V trimmed by 2 bases and J by 2 bases, 15 bases remained unmatched. Germline CDR1 MNHEY, CDR2 SVGEGT. CDR3 length: 18 amino acids. The CDR3 sequence is CASSYALQGSYATYEQYF. DNA of the CDR3: TGTGCCAGCAGTTACGCGCTACAGGGGTCTTATGCCACCTACGAGCAGTACTTC.

This clonotype was detected ten times or more. The rearrangement uses TRBV5-1 and TRBJ2-2; 10 nucleotides align to TRBD1. V lost 5 bases and J lost 7; bases outside the gene matches: 5. This CDR3 comprises 14 residues. The germline V gene has CDR1 SGHRS and CDR2 YFSETQ. CDR3 bases: TGCGCCAGCAGGCTGACAGGGGGCTTCGGGGAGCTGTTTTTT. Translation: CASRLTGGFGELFF. Filled out from reference TRBV5-1 and TRBJ2-2, the complete variable domain reads KAGVTQTPRYLIKTRGQQVTLSCSPISGHRSVSWYQQTPGQGLQFLFEYFSETQRNKGNFPGRFSGRQFSNSRSEMNVSTLELGDSALYLCASRLTGGFGELFFGEGSRLTVL.

This chain connects TRBV19 to TRBJ1-5; no clear D. Trimming removed 5 bases at V and 8 bases at J, with 13 bases between. CDR3 length equals 13 residues. Germline V lookup: CDR1 LNHDA, CDR2 SQIVND (reference sequence). The CDR3 reads CASSDDVGKPQHF. In DNA form, the CDR3 reads TGTGCCAGTAGTGACGACGTGGGCAAGCCCCAGCATTTT.

This clonotype was counted between two and nine times. This chain connects TRBV28 to TRBJ1-5; 11 bases map to TRBD1. CDR3 size: 17 residues. Germline V CDR1 and CDR2: MDHEN, SYDVKM. The junction had 11 bases not matched to a gene; V was cut back by 9 bases and J by 1 base. The CDR3 protein is CASRRTGGFSSNQPQHF. CDR3 sequence (DNA): TGTGCCAGTAGACGGACAGGGGGCTTTTCGAGCAATCAGCCCCAGCATTTT.

This clonotype was observed a handful of times. V and J are TRBV5-1 and TRBJ2-7; D tentatively reads TRBD1 or TRBD2 (5 bases each). The V end lost 1 base, the J end lost 6 bases, and 17 bases lay between the germline ends. Germline V gives CDR1 SGHRS, CDR2 YFSETQ. The CDR3 consists of 15 residues. DNA for the CDR3: TGCGCCAGCAGCTTGATCCCGGGGCAAGAACGCGAGCAGTACTTC. It yields the protein CASSLIPGQEREQYF.

V is TRBV11-2 and J is TRBJ2-3; 13 bases are a match to TRBD2. The junction had 9 bases not matched to a gene; V was cut back by 1 base and J by 5 bases. Germline values: CDR1 SGHAT, CDR2 FQNNGV. The CDR3 sequence is 18 residues long. The CDR3, as DNA: TGTGCCAGCAGCTTAGTACGCCGGGGACTAGCGGGACTAGATACGCAGTATTTT. It yields the protein CASSLVRRGLAGLDTQYF.

The J gene is TRBJ1-6, the V gene TRBV27; D perhaps matches TRBD1 (6 bases). The germline V gene has CDR1 MNHEY and CDR2 SMNVEV (reference sequence). V shed 5 bases and J shed 10 bases, with 15 bases lying between them. The CDR3 covers 14 residues. CDR3 DNA: TGTGCCAGCAGTGCCGCAGGGGCTGGGTCACCCCTCCACTTT. Translated: CASSAAGAGSPLHF.

Only a few counts were recorded for this clonotype. This rearrangement joins TRBV7-9 to TRBJ1-4; D not resolved. The CDR3 has 16 amino acids. V lost 4 bases and J 0 bases, leaving 12 bases between the germline ends. Germline CDR1 is SEHNR and CDR2 is FQNEAQ (reference sequence). This CDR3 reads CASSYGQAPTNEKLFF. The CDR3 DNA is TGTGCCAGCAGCTATGGTCAGGCCCCAACTAATGAAAAACTGTTTTTT.

This clonotype was seen more than once but under ten times. V gene TRBV2 combines with J gene TRBJ2-2, with D uncertain. The length of the CDR3 is 15 residues. The germline gives CDR1 SNHLY, CDR2 FYNNEI. V shed 6 bases and J shed 2 bases, with 13 bases lying between them. The CDR3 sequence is CASSPSGFNTGELFF. The CDR3 region has the DNA TGTGCCAGCAGCCCCTCCGGGTTTAACACCGGGGAGCTGTTTTTT.

There are a few counts of this clonotype. The CDR3 bases are TGTGCCAGCATCCCCCGCGGGGGGGCAACTGATACGCAGTATTTT. Translating it yields CASIPRGGATDTQYF. The chain recombines TRBV12-3 or TRBV12-4 with TRBJ2-3; the match to TRBD2 covers 9 bases. The V segment lost 7 bases and the J segment 6 bases; nucleotides outside the gene matches: 11. This CDR3 spans 15 amino acids.